This TCR beta chain was found in a study of T cells in Graves' hyperthyroidism and ophthalmopathy. Study conclusions and caveats: With a median lead of about six months before onset, the model predicted ophthalmopathy.

CDR1 is SGHRS and CDR2 is YFSETQ in the germline V gene. There are 15 residues in the CDR3. With 2 bases removed from V and 7 bases from J, the gap between germline ends came to 16 bases. This clonotype was recorded many times. Its antigen is undetermined. Amplification targeted TCR beta CDR3 regions from RNA transcripts. The TCR CDR3 first-round RT-PCR relied on the HTBI primer set. From the multiplex PCR reads, TCRdb called clonotypes with MiXCR, one entry per CDR3 protein. The data hold about 350,000 distinct CDR3 sequences, with over 15% observed a single time. The study left out patients who had uncontrolled infection, other autoimmune disease, pregnancy or lactation. Based on clinical symptoms, serum thyroxine and TRAb, thyroid ultrasound and orbital computed tomography, diagnoses were reached. Each 10 ml fresh peripheral blood draw supplied the PBMCs.

Input material: blood. The receptor comes from a woman in her 40s with Graves' ophthalmopathy. This rearrangement joins TRBV5-1 to TRBJ1-5, with D tentatively TRBD1 (6 bases). The CDR3, as DNA: TGCGCCAGCAGCTTTGGGACACAAGAGGGGCAGCCCCAGCATTTT. Translating gives CASSFGTQEGQPQHF.